This TCR beta chain was identified during a study of blood T cell repertoires in COVID-19. Libraries were prepared by immunoSEQ multiplex PCR; TCRdb keeps only in-frame clonotypes and omits some of them. The sample includes roughly 280,000 clones, 80% to 85% of them seen just once. This CDR3 is built from 15 residues. After removal of 6 bases from V and 6 bases from J, the junction contained 6 bases not matched to a gene. Germline V gene data show CDR1 as MDHEN and CDR2 as SYDVKM. Source material: peripheral blood. This receptor was obtained from a man between 60 and 75 years old with acute or convalescent COVID-19. The chain joins TRBV28 to TRBJ2-3; 13 nucleotides agree with TRBD2. The CDR3 protein is CASRGGTSGDDTQYF. Written as DNA, the CDR3 is TGTGCCAGCAGGGGCGGGACTAGCGGGGACGATACGCAGTATTTT.